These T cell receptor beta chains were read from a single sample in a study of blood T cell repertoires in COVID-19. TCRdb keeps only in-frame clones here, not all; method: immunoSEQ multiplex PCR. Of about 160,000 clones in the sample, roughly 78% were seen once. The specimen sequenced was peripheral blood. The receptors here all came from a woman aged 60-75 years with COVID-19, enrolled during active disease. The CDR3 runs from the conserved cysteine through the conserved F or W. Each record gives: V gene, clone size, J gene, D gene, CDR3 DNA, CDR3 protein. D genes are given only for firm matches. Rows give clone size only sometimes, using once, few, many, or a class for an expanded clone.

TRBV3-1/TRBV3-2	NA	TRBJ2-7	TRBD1	TGTGCCAGCAGCCTACAGGGGAGAGACGAGCAGTACTTC	CASSLQGRDEQYF
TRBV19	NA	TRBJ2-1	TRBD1	TGTGCCAGTAGTCCGGGACAGTACAATGAGCAGTTCTTC	CASSPGQYNEQFF
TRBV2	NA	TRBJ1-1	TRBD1	TGTGCCAGCAAGGGGACAGGGGGTTTGAACACTGAAGCTTTCTTT	CASKGTGGLNTEAFF
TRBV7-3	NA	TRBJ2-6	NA	TGTGCCAGCAGCTTCATTTCGGGGGAAGGGGCCAACGTCCTGACTTTC	CASSFISGEGANVLTF
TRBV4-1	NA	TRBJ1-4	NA	TGCGCCAGCAGCCAAGGTTTAAGGGGTGAAAAACTGTTTTTT	CASSQGLRGEKLFF
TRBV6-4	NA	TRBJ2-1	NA	TGTGCCAGCAGTGGAGACAGGTACGCTGAGCAGTTCTTC	CASSGDRYAEQFF
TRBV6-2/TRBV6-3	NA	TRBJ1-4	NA	TGTGCCAGCAGTTACGGGGGGAAACTGTTTTTT	CASSYGGKLFF
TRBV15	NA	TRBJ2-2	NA	TGTGCCACCAGCAGAGAACGAAGAGCCACCGGGGAGCTGTTTTTT	CATSRERRATGELFF
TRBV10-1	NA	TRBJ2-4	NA	TGCGCCAGCAGCTCTGACACGGGGAGCTACCTAGCCAAAAACATTCAGTACTTC	CASSSDTGSYLAKNIQYF
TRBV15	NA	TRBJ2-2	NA	TGTGCCACCAGCAGAGATCGGAGCGCGAACACCGGGGAGCTGTTTTTT	CATSRDRSANTGELFF
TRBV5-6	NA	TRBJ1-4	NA	TGTGCCAGCAGCTCTGCCCGGAATGAAAAACTGTTTTTT	CASSSARNEKLFF
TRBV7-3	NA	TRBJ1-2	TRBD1	TGTGCCAGCAGCCATGGACAGGGCGGTGGCTACACCTTC	CASSHGQGGGYTF
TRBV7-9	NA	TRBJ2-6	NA	TGTGCCAGCAGCTTCGGCTCTGGGGCCAACGTCCTGACTTTC	CASSFGSGANVLTF
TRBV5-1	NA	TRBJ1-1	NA	TGCGCCAGCAGCTTGGAGCAATCATCGAACACTGAAGCTTTCTTT	CASSLEQSSNTEAFF
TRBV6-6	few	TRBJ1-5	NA	TGTGCCAGCAGTTACCCGGATCAGCCCCAGCATTTT	CASSYPDQPQHF
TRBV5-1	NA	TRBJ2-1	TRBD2	TGCGCCAGCAGCCGGGAGGGGCCCTACAATGAGCAGTTCTTC	CASSREGPYNEQFF
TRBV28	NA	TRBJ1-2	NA	TGTGCCAGCTGCCACCTAGGGGAAAAACGGGGCTACACCTTC	CASCHLGEKRGYTF
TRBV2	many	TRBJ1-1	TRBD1	TGTGCCAGCAGTACTACATTAACCGGGACAGGGGGTTTAGAAGCTTTCTTT	CASSTTLTGTGGLEAFF
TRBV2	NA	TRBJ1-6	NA	TGTGCCAGCAGTGTTCTGTATTCACCCCTCCACTTT	CASSVLYSPLHF
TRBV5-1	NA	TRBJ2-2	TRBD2	TGCGCCAGCAGCGGAGGAGCGGGAGTGAACGGGGAGCTGTTTTTT	CASSGGAGVNGELFF
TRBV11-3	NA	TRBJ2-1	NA	TGTGCCAGCAGCTTGGAGGGCATGGATGATGAGCAGTTCTTC	CASSLEGMDDEQFF
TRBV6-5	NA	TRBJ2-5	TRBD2	TGTGCCAGCAGTTACTCGGGACTAGCGGGAGTAGAGACCCAGTACTTC	CASSYSGLAGVETQYF
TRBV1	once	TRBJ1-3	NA	TGCACCAGCAGCCTAACTCGTCCTCCGGGCTCTGGAAACACCATATATTTT	CTSSLTRPPGSGNTIYF
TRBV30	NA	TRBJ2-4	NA	TGTGCCTGGAGTGTCCGTGGCAGTGCCAAAAACATTCAGTACTTC	CAWSVRGSAKNIQYF
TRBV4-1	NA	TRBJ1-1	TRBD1	TGCGCCAGCAGCCAAGAATTCCTTACCGGGACAGGGAACGCTGAAGCTTTCTTT	CASSQEFLTGTGNAEAFF
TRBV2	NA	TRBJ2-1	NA	TGTGCCAGCAGTCCCCGCACTGGCTACAATGAGCAGTTCTTC	CASSPRTGYNEQFF
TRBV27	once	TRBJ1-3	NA	TGTGCCAGCAGTTTATCGCAGTCTCTCTCTGGAAACACCATATATTTT	CASSLSQSLSGNTIYF
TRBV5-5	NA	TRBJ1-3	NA	TGTGCCAGCAGCGCCGAAGGGGATTGGGGAAACACCATATATTTT	CASSAEGDWGNTIYF